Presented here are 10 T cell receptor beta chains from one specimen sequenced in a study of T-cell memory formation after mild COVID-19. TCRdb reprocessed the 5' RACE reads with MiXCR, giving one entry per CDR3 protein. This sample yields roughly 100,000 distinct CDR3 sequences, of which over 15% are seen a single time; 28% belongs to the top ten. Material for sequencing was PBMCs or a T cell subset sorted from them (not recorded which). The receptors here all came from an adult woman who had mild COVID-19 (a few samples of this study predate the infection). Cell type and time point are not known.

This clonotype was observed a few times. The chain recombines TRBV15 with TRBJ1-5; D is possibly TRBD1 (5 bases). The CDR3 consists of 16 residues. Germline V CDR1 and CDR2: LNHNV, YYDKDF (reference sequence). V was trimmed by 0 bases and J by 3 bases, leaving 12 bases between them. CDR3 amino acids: CATSRDRDLYNQPQHF. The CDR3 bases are TGTGCCACCAGCAGAGATCGGGACCTCTACAATCAGCCCCAGCATTTT.

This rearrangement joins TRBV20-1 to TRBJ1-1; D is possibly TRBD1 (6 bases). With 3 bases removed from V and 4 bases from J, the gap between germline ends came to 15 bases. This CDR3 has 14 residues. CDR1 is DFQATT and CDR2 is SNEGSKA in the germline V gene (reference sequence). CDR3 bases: TGCAGTGCTAGGGGGGGGCCCTCGGTCACTGAAGCTTTCTTT. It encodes CSARGGPSVTEAFF.

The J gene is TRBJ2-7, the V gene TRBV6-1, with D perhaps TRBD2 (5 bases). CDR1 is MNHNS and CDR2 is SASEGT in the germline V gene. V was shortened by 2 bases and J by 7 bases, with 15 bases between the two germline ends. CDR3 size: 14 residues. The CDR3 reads CASSEYGPTGEQYF. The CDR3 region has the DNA TGTGCCAGCAGTGAATATGGGCCGACGGGGGAGCAGTACTTC.

CDR3 sequence (DNA): TGTGCCAGCAGCACGGGACAGATCTATGGCTACACCTTC. Residues: CASSTGQIYGYTF. The chain has TRBV7-9 and TRBJ1-2, with 7 bases matching TRBD1. Unmatched junction bases numbered 4, after V lost 5 bases and J lost 4 bases. Germline V CDR1 and CDR2: SEHNR, FQNEAQ (reference sequence). This CDR3 has 13 residues.

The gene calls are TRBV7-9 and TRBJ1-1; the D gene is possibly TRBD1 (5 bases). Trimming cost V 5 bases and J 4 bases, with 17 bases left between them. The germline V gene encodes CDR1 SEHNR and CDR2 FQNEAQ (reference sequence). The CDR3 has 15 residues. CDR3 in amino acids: CASSPRQSGVTEAFF. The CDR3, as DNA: TGTGCCAGCAGCCCACGACAGTCCGGAGTCACTGAAGCTTTCTTT.

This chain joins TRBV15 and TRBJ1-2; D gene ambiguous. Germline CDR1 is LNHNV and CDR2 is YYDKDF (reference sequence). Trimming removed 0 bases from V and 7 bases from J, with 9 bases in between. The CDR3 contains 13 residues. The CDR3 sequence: CATSRDTGVGYTF. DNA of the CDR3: TGTGCCACCAGCAGAGATACCGGGGTTGGCTACACCTTC.

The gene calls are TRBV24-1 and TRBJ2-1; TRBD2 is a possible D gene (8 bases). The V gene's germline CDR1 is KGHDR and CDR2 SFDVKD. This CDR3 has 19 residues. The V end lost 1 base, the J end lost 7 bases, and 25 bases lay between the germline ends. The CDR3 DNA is TGTGCCACCAGTGATTTTGCACAGGGGAAGCGGGAGAAGTGGAATGAGCAGTTCTTC. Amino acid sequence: CATSDFAQGKREKWNEQFF.

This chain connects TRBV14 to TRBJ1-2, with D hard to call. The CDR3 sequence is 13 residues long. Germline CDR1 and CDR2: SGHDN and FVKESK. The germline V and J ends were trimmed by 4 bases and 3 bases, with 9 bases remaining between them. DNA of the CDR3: TGTGCCAGCAGCCGGGAACAGTACTATGGCTACACCTTC. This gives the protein CASSREQYYGYTF.

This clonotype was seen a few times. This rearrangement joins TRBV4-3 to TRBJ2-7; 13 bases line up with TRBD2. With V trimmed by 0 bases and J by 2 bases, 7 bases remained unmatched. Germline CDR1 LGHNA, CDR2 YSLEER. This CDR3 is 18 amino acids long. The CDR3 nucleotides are TGCGCCAGCAGCCAAGAATGGGGGGGACTAGCGGGGACCTACGAGCAGTACTTC. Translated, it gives CASSQEWGGLAGTYEQYF.

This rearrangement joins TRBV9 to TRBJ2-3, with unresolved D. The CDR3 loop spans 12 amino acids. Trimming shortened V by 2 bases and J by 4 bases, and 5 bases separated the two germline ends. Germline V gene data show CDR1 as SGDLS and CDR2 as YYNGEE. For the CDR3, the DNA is TGTGCCAGCAGCGTGTTAGCAGATACGCAGTATTTT. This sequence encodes CASSVLADTQYF.